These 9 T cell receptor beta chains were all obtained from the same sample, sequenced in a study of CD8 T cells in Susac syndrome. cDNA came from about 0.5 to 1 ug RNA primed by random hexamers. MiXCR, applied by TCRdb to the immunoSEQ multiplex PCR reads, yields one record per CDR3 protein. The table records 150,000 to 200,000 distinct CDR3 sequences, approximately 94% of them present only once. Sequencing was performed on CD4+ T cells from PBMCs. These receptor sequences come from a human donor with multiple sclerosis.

The CDR3 nucleotides are TGCAGCGTTGGGCACGGCGTGAGGGGCACTGAAGCTTTCTTT. Residues: CSVGHGVRGTEAFF. The chain couples TRBV29-1 to TRBJ1-1; possible D gene TRBD1, 5 bases. Trimming pared 4 bases from V and 4 bases from J, leaving 16 bases between. CDR3 size: 14 residues. Germline loops: CDR1 SQVTM, CDR2 ANQGSEA.

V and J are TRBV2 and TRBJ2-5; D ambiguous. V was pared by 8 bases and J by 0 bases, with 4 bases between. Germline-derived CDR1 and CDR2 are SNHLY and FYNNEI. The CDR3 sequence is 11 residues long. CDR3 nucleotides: TGTGCCAGCCTATACCAAGAGACCCAGTACTTC. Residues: CASLYQETQYF.

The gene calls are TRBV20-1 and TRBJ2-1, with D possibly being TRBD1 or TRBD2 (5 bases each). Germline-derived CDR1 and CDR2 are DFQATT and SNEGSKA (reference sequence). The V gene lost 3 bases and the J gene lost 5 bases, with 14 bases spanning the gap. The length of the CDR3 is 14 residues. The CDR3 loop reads CSASQGLRDNEQFF. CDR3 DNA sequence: TGCAGTGCTAGCCAGGGCCTGAGGGACAATGAGCAGTTCTTC.

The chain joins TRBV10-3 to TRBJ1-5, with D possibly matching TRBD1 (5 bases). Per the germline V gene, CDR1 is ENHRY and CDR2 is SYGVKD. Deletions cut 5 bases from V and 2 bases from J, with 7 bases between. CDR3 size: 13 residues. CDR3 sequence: CAISSTGNQPQHF. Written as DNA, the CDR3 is TGTGCCATCAGTTCGACAGGCAATCAGCCCCAGCATTTT.

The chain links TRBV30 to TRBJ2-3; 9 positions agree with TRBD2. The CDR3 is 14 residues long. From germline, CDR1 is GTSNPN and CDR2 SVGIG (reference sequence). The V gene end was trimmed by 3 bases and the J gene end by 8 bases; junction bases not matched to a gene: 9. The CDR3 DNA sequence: TGTGCCTGGAGGGGCGGGGGGGCCCCAGCTACGCAGTATTTT. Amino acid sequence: CAWRGGGAPATQYF.

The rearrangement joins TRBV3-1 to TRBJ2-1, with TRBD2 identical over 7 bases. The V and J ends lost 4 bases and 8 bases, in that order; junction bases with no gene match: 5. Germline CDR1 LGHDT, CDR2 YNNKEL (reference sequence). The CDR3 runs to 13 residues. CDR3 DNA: TGTGCCAGCAGCCTCGGGGGGTGGCATGAGCAGTTCTTC. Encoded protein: CASSLGGWHEQFF.

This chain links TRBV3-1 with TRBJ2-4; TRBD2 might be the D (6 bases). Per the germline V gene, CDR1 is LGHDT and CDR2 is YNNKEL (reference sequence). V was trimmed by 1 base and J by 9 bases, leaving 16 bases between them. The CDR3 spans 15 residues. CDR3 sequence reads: CASSQVRQGGSIQYF. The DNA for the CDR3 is TGTGCCAGCAGCCAAGTTCGGCAGGGAGGTAGCATTCAGTACTTC.

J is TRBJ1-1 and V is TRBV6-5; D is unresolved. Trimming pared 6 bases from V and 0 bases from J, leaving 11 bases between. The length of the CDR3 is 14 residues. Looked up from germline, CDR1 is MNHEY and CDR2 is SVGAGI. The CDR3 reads CASSARTVNTEAFF. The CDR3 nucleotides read TGTGCCAGCAGCGCCAGGACTGTGAACACTGAAGCTTTCTTT.

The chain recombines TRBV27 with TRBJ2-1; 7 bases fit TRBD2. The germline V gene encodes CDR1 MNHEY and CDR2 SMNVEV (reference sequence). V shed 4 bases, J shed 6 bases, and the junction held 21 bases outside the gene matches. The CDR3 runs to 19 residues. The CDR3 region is CASSSGGWGSRAGFNEQFF. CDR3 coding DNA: TGTGCCAGCAGTTCGGGGGGTTGGGGGTCCCGGGCGGGGTTCAATGAGCAGTTCTTC.